This TCR beta chain was documented in a study of neurological immune-mediated disorders. It was by 5'RACE with 10-nucleotide random UMIs that the cDNA was made. TCRdb itself ran the 5' RACE reads through MiXCR, one entry per CDR3 protein. The sample contains fewer than 65,000 distinct CDR3 sequences, about a tenth of which appear only once. About this clonotype itself: A junction boundary mismatches the germline segment, possibly from a read error.

Germline V gives CDR1 SNHLY, CDR2 FYNNEI. CDR3 length: 14 amino acids. The rearrangement uses TRBV2 and TRBJ2-5; TRBD2 might be the D (6 bases). The sequencing input was PBMCs. This sequence originates from a man between 65 and 85 years old with HTLV-1-associated myelopathy (HAM/TSP). CDR3 nucleotide sequence: TGTTCCAGCACCGGCAGGGCAGGAGGGGAGACCCAGTACTTC. Its translation is CSSTGRAGGETQYF.